This T cell receptor (beta chain) appears in the sequencing data of a study of blood T cell repertoires in COVID-19. Study at large: Whether acute or convalescent, the COVID-19 samples came from the United States, Italy and Spain. In each case, the material was cDNA or gDNA derived from T cells, B-cell-depleted T cells, or PBMCs.

The table lists this clone with a few counts. Original methodology: Scientists estimated how many nucleated cells there were by amplifying reference gene primers. The assay was immunoSEQ multiplex PCR, and TCRdb's table has in-frame clones only and misses some. The V and J calls and clone size are taken from that table; D and trimming were inferred from the DNA. Found here are around 250,000 clones, around 83% of them singletons; the top ten hold around 3.3%. The V and J ends lost 0 bases and 6 bases respectively, with 18 bases between them. Germline lookup yields CDR1 LNHDA and CDR2 SQIVND (reference sequence). This CDR3 contains 17 residues.

Sequenced material: peripheral blood. The TCR originated in a woman under 30 with acute or convalescent COVID-19. V usage is TRBV19 and J usage is TRBJ2-1; TRBD2 is a possible D gene (5 bases). The CDR3 region has the DNA TGTGCCAGTAGTATAGATTCCGGCGGTGGAGGATTCAATGAGCAGTTCTTC. It encodes CASSIDSGGGGFNEQFF.